This TCR beta chain was obtained from a study of cytomegalovirus exposure and HLA in healthy donors (TCRdb year 2017). The study in broad terms: An earlier analysis of several hundred of the donors reported about 250 Gb of sequence data and some 100 million unique TCR beta sequences from roughly 180 million T cells. An early release that covered 500 to 800 HLA-typed donors contained about 300 gigabases of sequencing data and around 85 million unique TCR sequences. Of the 300 to 500 genotyped donors, 65% to 90% were placed in the genetic ancestry cluster associated with self-reported Caucasian donors. The study was designed to test whether signatures of past pathogen exposure could be identified by cataloging public T cell receptors. The T cell repertoires of 666 subjects were profiled by immunosequencing and related to cytomegalovirus serostatus. In addition to the first cohort of approximately 670 subjects, a separate validation cohort of 120 different subjects was used. High-throughput TCR immunosequencing, statistical association of individual TCRs with disease status, and machine learning were combined to predict cytomegalovirus infection status. A later analysis re-analyzed previously published TCR beta repertoires from 660 or so donors and added high-resolution HLA genotyping to study TCR occurrence patterns. Rather than using new phenotypic data, the later analysis identified candidate immune exposures from TCR beta sequences and from how often those sequences occurred across donors. An earlier analysis of several hundred of the donors applied high-throughput TCR beta sequencing to assess whether each TCR beta V gene segment acted as functional or pseudogenic. Alongside the repertoire data, information on donor age, sex, ethnicity and CMV serostatus was compiled. A later genetic analysis took genome-wide SNP genotypes for about 55% of the 666 donors and used that subset as a discovery cohort. All discovery cohort repertoires had been generated on a single sequencing platform. HLA typing included class I and class II loci at four-digit resolution. The number of donors typed differed by locus, with about 620-630 for A, B, C, DRB1 and DQB1, 522 for DQA1, under 610 for DPA1, and 450 to 480 for DPB1. Roughly five DR-DQ haplotypes were treated as single units for association and clustering because of strong linkage in the cohort. On average, around 230,000 unique TCR beta nucleotide sequences were sequenced per donor among a few hundred genotyped donors of the cohort, with approximately 18% of those sequences being non-productive. Here is what the overall study found, with its caveats: Linkage disequilibrium might explain the correlated functional status among segregating V segments, but an unknown experimental factor could not be ruled out. A total of 150 to 200 TCR beta chains were listed by the study as associated with cytomegalovirus. Because HLA typing was missing for some donors at each locus, association tests included only the typed subset. In a later analysis, HLA-associated TCR beta chains were found to be more clonally expanded and to have lower generation probabilities than equally common non-associated chains. In an earlier analysis of more than 450 of the donors, most TCR beta V segments were observed in productive rearrangements about 87% or about 30% of the time, broadly matching IMGT annotations. Some IMGT-functional V segments, including TRBV6-2 and TRBV6-3, could not be told apart with the 87-base-pair reads, so those segments were excluded. Most CMV-associated TCR beta chains appeared to be HLA-restricted in a later analysis, and the HLA associations seemed to be driven largely by CMV exposure. Because counts were too low, roughly 16 rarely observed V segments, including chromosome 9 orphons, were left out of the earlier analysis of 587 of the donors. Roughly uniform sequencing depth across donors was assumed in presence/absence analyses, although this assumption may not hold. In a later analysis, about 16,000 TCR beta sequences were associated with specific HLA alleles at a false discovery rate of 0.05. In vitro tests confirmed that a few of the cytomegalovirus-associated TCR beta chains recognize cytomegalovirus antigens. When HLA alleles, especially DR and DQ, strongly co-occurred, attributing TCR associations to individual alleles was difficult. A further reported finding was that TCR beta sequences accurately predicted the HLA-A and HLA-B alleles for most subjects in the first cohort. The classifier was reported to diagnose cytomegalovirus status with high specificity and sensitivity in both the original and validation cohorts. A later genetic analysis reported fewer N-insertions in productive TCRs among donors in an Asian-associated ancestry cluster than the approximately 700-donor mean. V-gene and J-gene trimming of TCR beta chains was associated with a missense DCLRE1C variant in a later genetic analysis, and the association was replicated in an independent cohort. According to a later analysis, parvovirus B19, influenza, CMV and Epstein-Barr virus appeared linked to several top co-occurrence clusters. Most TCR sequences were seen in very few donors, while some public TCRs were found in many individuals. A later analysis found that TCR association rates varied across HLA loci, with DRB1 alleles showing the most associated TCRs and HLA-C alleles the fewest. A group of highly shared sequence variants was considered likely to be a technical artifact of the sequencing pipeline. The cohort was sequenced for TCR beta chains only, and without alpha or paired-chain data the features that could be detected were limited. The authors suggested that the approach could potentially be extended to other disease states and immunological phenotypes. CMV serostatus was the only immune exposure information available for the cohort.

Notes on this clone: Its target antigen remains unknown. No much larger clone is present one base from it, and per-base qualities are unavailable.

In total, fewer than 750 healthy bone marrow donors made up the cohort. At the time of sampling, all cohort members were nominally healthy, though unrecorded immune exposures were likely present. The donor tested CMV seronegative, placing the donor among the 300 to 450 seronegative members of the cohort. A peripheral blood sample was collected from each donor, and TCR beta sequencing was performed on peripheral blood mononuclear cells. Genomic DNA was extracted from the blood cell samples with the Qiagen DNeasy Blood Extraction Kit. The CDR3 numbers 14 residues from cysteine through phenylalanine. CDR3 DNA is the only sequence kept; it has 42 bases, read in frame from the first base. The V end loses 5 bases and the J end loses 1 base, and a stretch of 11 bases separates them. The germline V gene encodes CDR1 MDHEN and CDR2 SYDVKM. The library was generated by the immunoSEQ multiplex PCR assay. The multiplex PCR relied on a mix of 60 forward primers for TCR Vbeta segments and 13 reverse primers for TCR Jbeta segments. Amplification of the CDR3 region of rearranged TCR beta genes was performed with a multiplex PCR assay on genomic DNA. On the Illumina HiSeq System, the amplified TCR beta libraries were sequenced as 87-base-pair reads. Under the source paper's analysis protocol: A later analysis counted about 80 million unique TCR beta chains across the 666 repertoires, and 9.5 million to 11 million of these chains were shared by at least two donors. A nearest-neighbor algorithm error-corrected the raw reads and collapsed the reads into unique sequences, merging closely related sequences to remove PCR and sequencing errors. V, D and J gene segments were assigned by aligning CDR3 sequences to IMGT reference sequences. For a sequence to be retained, a match of at least six nucleotides was required to both a V gene segment and a J gene segment. Rearrangements were classified as productive when the CDR3 lacked stop codons and remained in frame with V and J, and all other rearrangements were classified as non-productive. CDR3 was defined according to IMGT convention as the region running from the second conserved V-encoded cysteine to the conserved J-encoded phenylalanine. In an earlier analysis of around 640 of the donors, sequences lacking an unambiguous match to a single V gene segment were excluded. In an earlier analysis of some 590 of the donors, a V segment was called functional when productive rearrangements were above 56.7%, and segregating when the standard deviation between donors exceeded 5%. A statistical classification framework was developed to diagnose cytomegalovirus status using the catalog of TCR beta chain sequences. V and J gene assignment, in a later analysis, came from comparing TCR nucleotide sequences with IMGT/GENE-DB human TR gene sequences. In a later analysis, CDR3 sequences and most-parsimonious VDJ recombination scenarios were assigned using the TCRdist pipeline. In a later analysis, every TCR beta chain was defined by the combination of its CDR3 amino acid sequence and its V-gene family, and reads without a unique V-gene family were dropped. As a way to deal with suspected cross-contamination and a sequencing artifact, a later analysis dropped approximately 570 nucleotide sequences that were highly shared and had low generation probability. In a later analysis, a clonal expansion index was calculated for each public chain from normalized within-repertoire ranks of inferred template counts. A later analysis computed generation probabilities with a VDJ recombination model fitted to out-of-frame rearrangements, and checked the results against IGoR. In a later analysis, TCR-TCR, TCR-HLA and TCR-CMV co-occurrence was scored with hypergeometric tests, and a repertoire-size bias correction was applied to TCR pairs. In a later analysis, false discovery rates were estimated by permuting HLA or CMV assignments 20 times. In a later analysis, co-occurring TCRs were grouped using DBSCAN, and TCRdist sequence similarity was added for clustering within HLA-allele-positive subsets. Repertoires with fewer than 30,000 or more than 120,000 public chains, plus five repertoires with anomalous nucleotide sharing, were excluded from co-occurrence clustering. TCRdb stores this immuneACCESS table with in-frame sequences only. Part of the clones is absent; in the studies checked, under half of the shortfall reflects unresolved V genes, and no reason is known for the rest. The DNA was the basis for D and trimming; V, J and clone size are from that table. This sample is represented by about 190,000 clones; 81% of them were singletons. The ten biggest clones cover around 4% of the sample.

This receptor chain uses TRBV28 and TRBJ1-1; the D gene cannot be resolved reliably. The sample comprised PBMCs. This sequence was found in a man aged 50 or older in good health and CMV-seronegative. The DNA sequence reads TGTGCCAGCAGTAATCCGAACAGGAACACTGAAGCTTTCTTT. It encodes CASSNPNRNTEAFF.